This T cell receptor beta chain was recovered during a study of blood T cell repertoires in COVID-19. Study context: There were acute and convalescent COVID-19 samples, and they came from the United States, Italy and Spain. T cells, B-cell-depleted T cells, or PBMCs supplied cDNA or gDNA.

The length of the CDR3 is 17 residues. Authors' analysis steps: Estimates of nucleated cell counts were drawn from the amplification of reference gene primers. Produced via immunoSEQ multiplex PCR; TCRdb's table is partial and in-frame only. The DNA was the basis for D and trimming; V, J and clone size are from that table. The profile covers about 110,000 clones, with about four fifths appearing a single time and roughly 4% taken by the ten largest. The chain is built from TRBV21-1 and TRBJ2-7; the tabulated D call, TRBD2, remains unverified against the DNA. TRBV21-1 is marked as a pseudogene. The TCR was taken from a woman in her seventies with acute or convalescent COVID-19. Sequencing was carried out using peripheral blood. CDR3 DNA: TGTGCCAGCAGCAAAGCGCTTGAGGAGGGGTCTTCCTACGAGCAGTACTTC. Translated, it gives CASSKALEEGSSYEQYF.